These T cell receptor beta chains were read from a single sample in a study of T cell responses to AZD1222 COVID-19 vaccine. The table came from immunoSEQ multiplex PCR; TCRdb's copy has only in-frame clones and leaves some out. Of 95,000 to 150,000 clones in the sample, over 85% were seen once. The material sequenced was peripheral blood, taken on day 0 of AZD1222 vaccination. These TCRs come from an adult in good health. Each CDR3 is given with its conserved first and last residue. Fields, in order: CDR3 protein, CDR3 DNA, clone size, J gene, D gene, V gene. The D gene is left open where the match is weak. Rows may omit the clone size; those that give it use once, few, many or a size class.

CDR3aa: CAWTSGGSYNEQFF; CDR3nt: TGTGCCTGGACTAGCGGGGGGTCCTACAATGAGCAGTTCTTC; abundance: once; j_gene: TRBJ2-1; d_gene: TRBD2; v_gene: TRBV30
CDR3aa: CASSGTGVHQPQHF; CDR3nt: TGTGCCAGCAGTGGGACAGGGGTCCACCAGCCCCAGCATTTT; abundance: once; j_gene: TRBJ1-5; d_gene: TRBD1; v_gene: TRBV2
CDR3aa: CATLRGGNTIYF; CDR3nt: TGTGCCACCCTCCGAGGGGGAAACACCATATATTTT; abundance: -; j_gene: TRBJ1-3; d_gene: -; v_gene: TRBV6-5
CDR3aa: CASSSRRDRGRLGYGYTF; CDR3nt: TGTGCCAGCAGCTCTCGCCGGGACAGGGGGCGTCTTGGGTATGGCTACACCTTC; abundance: few; j_gene: TRBJ1-2; d_gene: TRBD1; v_gene: TRBV5-4
CDR3aa: CASSDLGASGHQETQYF; CDR3nt: TGTGCCAGCAGTGATCTGGGGGCTAGCGGGCACCAAGAGACCCAGTACTTC; abundance: -; j_gene: TRBJ2-5; d_gene: TRBD2; v_gene: TRBV6-1
CDR3aa: CASSLNNPIGEQYF; CDR3nt: TGTGCCAGCAGCTTAAATAACCCGATCGGGGAGCAGTACTTC; abundance: -; j_gene: TRBJ2-7; d_gene: -; v_gene: TRBV7-8
CDR3aa: CASSEGQGEPQHF; CDR3nt: TGTGCCAGCAGTGAAGGGCAGGGGGAGCCCCAGCATTTT; abundance: -; j_gene: TRBJ1-5; d_gene: TRBD1; v_gene: TRBV6-1
CDR3aa: CASSLNRASPLHF; CDR3nt: TGTGCCAGCAGCCTCAACAGGGCTTCACCCCTCCACTTT; abundance: -; j_gene: TRBJ1-6; d_gene: -; v_gene: TRBV7-2
CDR3aa: CATKEWATEAFF; CDR3nt: TGTGCCACTAAGGAGTGGGCCACTGAAGCTTTCTTT; abundance: -; j_gene: TRBJ1-1; d_gene: -; v_gene: TRBV7-9
CDR3aa: CASSLAWGGTGEKLFF; CDR3nt: TGCGCCAGCAGCTTGGCCTGGGGAGGGACAGGTGAAAAACTGTTTTTT; abundance: -; j_gene: TRBJ1-4; d_gene: TRBD1; v_gene: TRBV5-1
CDR3aa: CASSPPRGLGQETQYF; CDR3nt: TGCGCCAGCAGCCCTCCACGGGGTCTCGGCCAAGAGACCCAGTACTTC; abundance: -; j_gene: TRBJ2-5; d_gene: -; v_gene: TRBV4-1
CDR3aa: CAWSVPTGGANGYTF; CDR3nt: TGTGCCTGGAGTGTCCCCACAGGGGGCGCGAATGGCTACACCTTC; abundance: few; j_gene: TRBJ1-2; d_gene: TRBD1; v_gene: TRBV30
CDR3aa: CAGGWASGSNEQFF; CDR3nt: TGTGCCGGGGGCTGGGCTAGCGGGAGCAATGAGCAGTTCTTC; abundance: once; j_gene: TRBJ2-1; d_gene: TRBD2; v_gene: TRBV7-9
CDR3aa: CASSYLTGGEQYF; CDR3nt: TGTGCCAGCAGTTACTTGACAGGGGGCGAGCAGTACTTC; abundance: -; j_gene: TRBJ2-7; d_gene: TRBD1; v_gene: TRBV6-5
CDR3aa: CASSPTQEPQETQYF; CDR3nt: TGTGCCAGCAGCCCTACACAGGAACCCCAAGAGACCCAGTACTTC; abundance: -; j_gene: TRBJ2-5; d_gene: -; v_gene: TRBV7-8
CDR3aa: CASSIVGLPTYEQYF; CDR3nt: TGTGCCAGTAGTATAGTGGGCCTACCAACCTACGAGCAGTACTTC; abundance: -; j_gene: TRBJ2-7; d_gene: -; v_gene: TRBV19
CDR3aa: CASSRSLAGGPYNEQFF; CDR3nt: TGTGCCAGCAGTCGGAGTCTAGCGGGGGGGCCCTACAATGAGCAGTTCTTC; abundance: -; j_gene: TRBJ2-1; d_gene: TRBD2; v_gene: TRBV6-6
CDR3aa: CASSESIRRAANEKLFF; CDR3nt: TGTGCCAGCAGTGAATCGATCAGGCGAGCGGCTAATGAAAAACTGTTTTTT; abundance: -; j_gene: TRBJ1-4; d_gene: -; v_gene: TRBV6-1
CDR3aa: CASRGLSVSGNTIYF; CDR3nt: TGTGCCAGCAGGGGACTCTCGGTCTCTGGAAACACCATATATTTT; abundance: -; j_gene: TRBJ1-3; d_gene: -; v_gene: TRBV2
CDR3aa: CASGARTGAYNSPLHF; CDR3nt: TGTGCCAGTGGTGCCCGGACAGGGGCTTATAATTCACCCCTCCACTTT; abundance: -; j_gene: TRBJ1-6; d_gene: TRBD1; v_gene: TRBV19
CDR3aa: CASSLAGGHNEQFF; CDR3nt: TGCGCCAGCAGCTTGGCAGGGGGCCACAATGAGCAGTTCTTC; abundance: -; j_gene: TRBJ2-1; d_gene: TRBD1; v_gene: TRBV5-1
CDR3aa: CASSLVQANTGELFF; CDR3nt: TGTGCCAGCAGCTTGGTCCAGGCGAACACCGGGGAGCTGTTTTTT; abundance: -; j_gene: TRBJ2-2; d_gene: -; v_gene: TRBV7-2
CDR3aa: CAWSIPSGTVNTEAFF; CDR3nt: TGTGCCTGGAGTATACCATCCGGGACGGTGAACACTGAAGCTTTCTTT; abundance: -; j_gene: TRBJ1-1; d_gene: -; v_gene: TRBV30
CDR3aa: CASSIGGLGYEQYF; CDR3nt: TGTGCCAGCAGCATTGGAGGGTTGGGGTACGAGCAGTACTTC; abundance: -; j_gene: TRBJ2-7; d_gene: -; v_gene: TRBV9
CDR3aa: CASRSRGGTYEQYF; CDR3nt: TGTGCCAGCAGGAGCCGGGGGGGCACCTACGAGCAGTACTTC; abundance: -; j_gene: TRBJ2-7; d_gene: TRBD2; v_gene: TRBV6-5
CDR3aa: CASSLTSGLISYNEQFF; CDR3nt: TGTGCCAGCAGTTTGACTAGCGGGTTAATCTCCTACAATGAGCAGTTCTTC; abundance: -; j_gene: TRBJ2-1; d_gene: TRBD2; v_gene: TRBV2
CDR3aa: CATSDWRQDNEQFF; CDR3nt: TGTGCCACCAGTGATTGGAGACAGGACAATGAGCAGTTCTTC; abundance: -; j_gene: TRBJ2-1; d_gene: -; v_gene: TRBV24-1
CDR3aa: CASLYFRADEAFF; CDR3nt: TGTGCCAGCCTGTACTTCCGGGCCGATGAAGCTTTCTTT; abundance: -; j_gene: TRBJ1-1; d_gene: -; v_gene: TRBV2
CDR3aa: CASSLVYYNSPLHF; CDR3nt: TGTGCCAGCAGCTTAGTCTACTATAATTCACCCCTCCACTTT; abundance: -; j_gene: TRBJ1-6; d_gene: -; v_gene: TRBV7-9
CDR3aa: CATSDPGPTAEAFF; CDR3nt: TGTGCCACCAGTGATCCGGGACCGACCGCCGAAGCTTTCTTT; abundance: -; j_gene: TRBJ1-1; d_gene: -; v_gene: TRBV24-1
CDR3aa: CASSLVTPGTDTQYF; CDR3nt: TGTGCCAGCAGCCTGGTTACACCAGGCACAGATACGCAGTATTTT; abundance: -; j_gene: TRBJ2-3; d_gene: -; v_gene: TRBV7-9
CDR3aa: CASSSGRTAYGYTF; CDR3nt: TGCGCCAGCAGCTCTGGACGGACAGCATATGGCTACACCTTC; abundance: once; j_gene: TRBJ1-2; d_gene: -; v_gene: TRBV5-1
CDR3aa: CASSPPRRQKQETQYF; CDR3nt: TGTGCCAGCTCACCACCTAGGAGGCAGAAACAAGAGACCCAGTACTTC; abundance: -; j_gene: TRBJ2-5; d_gene: -; v_gene: TRBV18
CDR3aa: CASSLYESANSPLHF; CDR3nt: TGTGCCAGCAGTTTATACGAGAGTGCCAATTCACCCCTCCACTTT; abundance: -; j_gene: TRBJ1-6; d_gene: -; v_gene: TRBV27
CDR3aa: CASSSGQISGNTIYF; CDR3nt: TGTGCCAGCAGCTCCGGACAGATCTCTGGAAACACCATATATTTT; abundance: -; j_gene: TRBJ1-3; d_gene: -; v_gene: TRBV7-6